This record covers a single T cell receptor beta chain. The clone's antigen remains unknown. Base qualities are not at hand, and no much larger clone is one base apart. The collaborating institutions used their own protocols to collect whole blood in K2EDTA tubes. Collaborator samples were shipped for TCRbeta analysis as frozen whole blood, isolated PBMCs, or DNA extracted from either sample type. The entry originates in a study of blood T cell repertoires in COVID-19 (TCRdb year 2020). Regarding the study in general: Samples covering the acute and convalescent phases of COVID-19 were provided by collaborators in the United States, Italy and Spain. The prospective study material was composed of cDNA or gDNA derived from T cells, B-cell-depleted T cells, or PBMCs. Deeply sampled blood TCRbeta repertoires from subjects exposed to, actively infected with, or recovered from COVID-19 were included in the dataset. The repertoires were made available in a free public database intended to serve as a resource for research on the immune response to SARS-CoV-2. Samples came from the ongoing ImmuneRACE study (first 160 participants) plus 1,254 subjects from 6 global collaborators. Nearly every sample came with metadata listing a de-identified subject ID, COVID-19 status, age in years and sex. Where available, HLA class I and class II types were obtained from metadata supplied by the sample provider rather than from assay-based typing. Broader findings and caveats from the paper: Clinical and demographic metadata were provided uncurated, with the amount varying by source and participant.

Trimming takes 2 bases from V and 2 bases from J, and the germline ends sit 10 bases apart. CDR1 and CDR2, looked up from the germline V gene, are LGHNA and YNFKEQ. The CDR3 starts with the cysteine, ends with the phenylalanine, and has 15 residues. Only the CDR3 DNA stays, 45 bases, in frame from base 1. TCRbeta CDR3 regions were amplified from genomic DNA by means of the immunoSEQ Assay, a bias-controlled multiplex PCR. Turning to the authors' computational methods: The number of nucleated cells in each sample was estimated by amplification of reference gene primers within the assay. To quantify the absolute abundance of each unique TCRbeta CDR3 rearrangement, sequence reads were collapsed and filtered. For each sample, productive Simpson clonality was calculated as the square root of Simpson's diversity index over productive rearrangements. TCRdb mirrors the immuneACCESS table, restricted to in-frame sequences. Some clones are absent from its copies; in checked studies, under half trace to an unresolved V gene, and the reason for the others is unknown. V and J calls plus clone size are reproduced from that table; the DNA served to infer D and trimming. For this sample there are roughly 100,000 clones; roughly 90% appear just once. More than 5.5% of the sample goes to the ten largest clones.

This clonotype was obtained from a human donor in a cohort sampled during active COVID-19. The sequenced material came from peripheral blood. The receptor chain draws on TRBV4-2 and TRBJ1-3; there is no confident call for the D gene. The CDR3 loop reads CASSQQTVTGNTIYF. The sequence in DNA is TGTGCCAGCAGCCAACAAACAGTGACTGGAAACACCATATATTTT.